This T cell receptor beta chain originates from a study of response to subunit inactivated influenza vaccine. Study conclusions and caveats: There was a suggestion from the authors that each seasonal influenza vaccination recruits few new T cells.

The CDR3 length is 15 residues. V dropped 8 bases and J dropped 1 base, with 14 bases sitting between them. Germline-derived CDR1 and CDR2 are SGHAT and FQDESV (reference sequence). Of note for this clonotype: The antigen remains undetermined.

One entry per CDR3 protein, called by TCRdb with MiXCR from the RT-PCR reads. The sample holds approximately 530,000 distinct CDR3 sequences; 7.6% are singletons and the top ten take 10% to 15%. Sequenced here: PBMCs from blood, sampled around 25 months after vaccination. V gene TRBV11-1 combines with J gene TRBJ2-2; D is unresolved. The sequence was obtained from a man between 50 and 69 years old who received an inactivated influenza vaccine. CDR3 amino acids: CASGPQPGNTGELFF. The CDR3 DNA follows: TGTGCCAGCGGCCCTCAGCCTGGGAACACCGGGGAGCTGTTTTTT.